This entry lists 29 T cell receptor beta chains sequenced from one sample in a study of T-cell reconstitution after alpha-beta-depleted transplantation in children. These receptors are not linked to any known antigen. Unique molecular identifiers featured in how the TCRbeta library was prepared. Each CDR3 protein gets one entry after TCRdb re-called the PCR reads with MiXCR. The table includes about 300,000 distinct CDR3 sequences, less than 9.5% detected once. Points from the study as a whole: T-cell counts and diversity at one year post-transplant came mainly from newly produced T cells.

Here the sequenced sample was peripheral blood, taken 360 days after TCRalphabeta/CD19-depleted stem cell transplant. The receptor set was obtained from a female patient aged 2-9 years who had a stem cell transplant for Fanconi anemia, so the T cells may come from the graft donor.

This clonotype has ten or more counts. The CDR3 sequence: CASSLARKETQYF. CDR3 in DNA: TGTGCCAGCAGCTTAGCGCGAAAAGAGACCCAGTACTTC. The chain links TRBV7-2 to TRBJ2-5; D not resolved. V dropped 0 bases and J dropped 3 bases, with 5 bases sitting between them. CDR3 size: 13 residues. The germline V gene has CDR1 SGHTA and CDR2 FQGNSA.

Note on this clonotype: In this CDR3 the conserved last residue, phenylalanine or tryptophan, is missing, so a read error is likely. CDR3 DNA: TGTGCCAGCAGGGGAGGCCCCGGTCAACCCGGGGAGCTGTTTTCT. Encoded protein: CASRGGPGQPGELFS. This chain uses TRBV5-8 with TRBJ2-2; the D gene is possibly TRBD2 (6 bases). This CDR3 spans 15 amino acids. Trimming took 5 bases from V and 6 from J, leaving 17 bases between them. Germline V gene sequence: CDR1 SGHTS, CDR2 YDEGEE.

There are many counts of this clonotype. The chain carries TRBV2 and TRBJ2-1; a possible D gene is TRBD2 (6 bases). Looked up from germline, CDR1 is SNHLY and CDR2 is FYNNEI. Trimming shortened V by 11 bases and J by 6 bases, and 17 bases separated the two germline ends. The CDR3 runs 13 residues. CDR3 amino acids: CAAGRTEGNEQFF. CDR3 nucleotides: TGTGCCGCCGGAAGGACGGAGGGCAATGAGCAGTTCTTC.

CDR3 residues: CASSRDQSYEQYF. CDR3 DNA: TGTGCCAGCAGCCGGGACCAATCCTACGAGCAGTACTTC. This chain uses TRBV14 with TRBJ2-7, with D perhaps TRBD1 or TRBD2 (5 bases each). The CDR3 runs to 13 residues. Germline V lookup: CDR1 SGHDN, CDR2 FVKESK. V lost 4 bases and J lost 1, with 8 bases in between.

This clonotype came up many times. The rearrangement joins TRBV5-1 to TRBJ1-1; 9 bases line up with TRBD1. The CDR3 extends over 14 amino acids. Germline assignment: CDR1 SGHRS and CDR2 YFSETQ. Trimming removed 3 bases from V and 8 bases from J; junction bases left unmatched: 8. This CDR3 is CASSYDGQGREAFF. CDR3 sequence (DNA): TGCGCCAGCAGCTACGACGGACAGGGGCGAGAAGCTTTCTTT.

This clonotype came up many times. CDR3 region: CASSYLPLVQGTQYF. CDR3 DNA sequence: TGTGCCAGCAGCTACCTTCCATTGGTCCAGGGTACGCAGTATTTT. The genes are TRBV6-5 and TRBJ2-3, with D possibly being TRBD1 (5 bases). Per germline, CDR1 MNHEY and CDR2 SVGAGI. This CDR3 is built from 15 residues. Between the trimmed V and J ends, which lost 6 bases and 8 bases, there was a span of 21 bases.

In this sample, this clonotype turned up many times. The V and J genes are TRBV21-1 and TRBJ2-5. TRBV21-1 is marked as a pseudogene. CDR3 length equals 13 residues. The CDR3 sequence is CASSRGVRETQYF. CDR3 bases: TGTGCCAGCAGCAGAGGGGTGAGGGAGACCCAGTACTTC.

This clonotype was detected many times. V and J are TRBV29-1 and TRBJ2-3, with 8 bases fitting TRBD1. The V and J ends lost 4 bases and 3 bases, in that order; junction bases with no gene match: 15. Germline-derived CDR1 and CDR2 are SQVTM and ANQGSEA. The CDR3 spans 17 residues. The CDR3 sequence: CSVGRNPGQVFTDTQYF. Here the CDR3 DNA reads TGCAGCGTTGGGCGAAACCCGGGACAGGTATTTACAGATACGCAGTATTTT.

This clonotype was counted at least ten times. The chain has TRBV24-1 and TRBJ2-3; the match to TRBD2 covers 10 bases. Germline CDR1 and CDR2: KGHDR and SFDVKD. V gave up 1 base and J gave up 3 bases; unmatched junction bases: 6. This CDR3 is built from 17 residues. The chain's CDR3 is CATSDFGLAGVTDTQYF. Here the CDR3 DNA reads TGTGCCACCAGTGATTTCGGCCTAGCGGGGGTTACAGATACGCAGTATTTT.

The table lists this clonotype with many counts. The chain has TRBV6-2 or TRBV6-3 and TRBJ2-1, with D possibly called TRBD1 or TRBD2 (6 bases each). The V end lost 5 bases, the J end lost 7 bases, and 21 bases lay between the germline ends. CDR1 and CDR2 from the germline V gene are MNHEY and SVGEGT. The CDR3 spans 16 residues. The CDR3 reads CASSPRQAARDNEQFF. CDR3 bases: TGTGCCAGCAGTCCTCGACAGGCGGCGCGGGATAATGAGCAGTTCTTC.

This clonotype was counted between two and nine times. The chain's CDR3 is CASTWTENFYEQYF. The CDR3 nucleotides are TGTGCCAGCACCTGGACAGAGAATTTTTACGAGCAGTACTTC. J is TRBJ2-7 and V is TRBV6-1; a weak D match, TRBD1 (6 bases). Germline CDR1 reads MNHNS; CDR2 reads SASEGT. V lost 7 bases, J lost 4 bases, and 17 bases lay in between. The CDR3 length is 14 residues.

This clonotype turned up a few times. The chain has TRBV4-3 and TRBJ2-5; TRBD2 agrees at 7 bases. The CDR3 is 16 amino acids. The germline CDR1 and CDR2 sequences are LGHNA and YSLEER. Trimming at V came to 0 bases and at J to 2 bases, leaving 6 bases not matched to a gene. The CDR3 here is CASSQEWAGEQETQYF. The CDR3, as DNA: TGCGCCAGCAGCCAAGAATGGGCGGGGGAACAAGAGACCCAGTACTTC.

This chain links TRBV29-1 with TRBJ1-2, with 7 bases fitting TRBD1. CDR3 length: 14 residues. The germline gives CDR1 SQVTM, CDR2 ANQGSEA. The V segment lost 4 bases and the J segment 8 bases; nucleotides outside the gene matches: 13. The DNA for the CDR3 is TGCAGCGTTGCGGGACAGCCGACTCTCGGGGGCTACACCTTC. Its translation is CSVAGQPTLGGYTF. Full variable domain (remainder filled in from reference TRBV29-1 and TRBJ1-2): SAVISQKPSRDICQRGTSLTIQCQVDSQVTMMFWYRQQPGQSLTLIATANQGSEATYESGFVIDKFPISRPNLTFSTLTVSNMSPEDSSIYLCSVAGQPTLGGYTFGSGTRLTVV.

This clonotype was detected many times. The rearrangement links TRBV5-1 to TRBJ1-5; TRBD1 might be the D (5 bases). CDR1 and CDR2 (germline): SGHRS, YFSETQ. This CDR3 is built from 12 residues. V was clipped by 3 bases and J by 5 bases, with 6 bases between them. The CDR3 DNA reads TGCGCCAGCAGCTCGACAGATCAGCCCCAGCATTTT. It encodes CASSSTDQPQHF.

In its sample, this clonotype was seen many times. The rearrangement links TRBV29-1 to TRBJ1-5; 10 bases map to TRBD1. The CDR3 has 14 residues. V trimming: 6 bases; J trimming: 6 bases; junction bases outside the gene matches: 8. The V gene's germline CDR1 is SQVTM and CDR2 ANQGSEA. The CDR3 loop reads CSVTTGGHRQPQHF. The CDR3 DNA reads TGCAGCGTAACGACAGGGGGCCATCGTCAGCCCCAGCATTTT.

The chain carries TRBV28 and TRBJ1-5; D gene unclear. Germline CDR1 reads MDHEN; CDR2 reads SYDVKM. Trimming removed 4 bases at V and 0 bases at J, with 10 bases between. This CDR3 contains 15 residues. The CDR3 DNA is TGTGCCAGCAGTTCGGCGTACTATAGCAATCAGCCCCAGCATTTT. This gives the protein CASSSAYYSNQPQHF.

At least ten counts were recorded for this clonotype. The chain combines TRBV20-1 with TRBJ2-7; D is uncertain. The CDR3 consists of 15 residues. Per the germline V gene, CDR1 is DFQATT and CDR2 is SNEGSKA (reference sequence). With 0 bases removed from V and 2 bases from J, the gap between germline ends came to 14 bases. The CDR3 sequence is CSARDSVGFAYEQYV. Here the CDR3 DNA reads TGCAGTGCTAGAGATTCCGTTGGCTTCGCCTACGAGCAGTACGTC.

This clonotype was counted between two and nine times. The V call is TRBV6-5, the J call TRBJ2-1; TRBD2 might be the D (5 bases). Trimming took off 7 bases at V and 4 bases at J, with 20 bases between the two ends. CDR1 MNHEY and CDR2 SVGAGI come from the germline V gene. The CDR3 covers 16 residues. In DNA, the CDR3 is TGTGCCAGCACCACGTTCCAGCGGCCTTGGTACAATGAGCAGTTCTTC. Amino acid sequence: CASTTFQRPWYNEQFF.

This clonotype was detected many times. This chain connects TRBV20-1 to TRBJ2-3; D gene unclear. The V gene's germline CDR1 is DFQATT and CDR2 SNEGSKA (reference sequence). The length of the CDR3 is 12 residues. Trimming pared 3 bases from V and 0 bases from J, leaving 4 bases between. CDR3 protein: CSASSSTDTQYF. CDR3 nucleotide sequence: TGCAGTGCTAGCTCCAGCACAGATACGCAGTATTTT.

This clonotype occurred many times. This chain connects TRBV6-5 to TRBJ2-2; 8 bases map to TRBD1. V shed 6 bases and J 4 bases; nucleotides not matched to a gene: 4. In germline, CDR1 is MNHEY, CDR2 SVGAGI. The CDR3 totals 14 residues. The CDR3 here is CASSRQGITGELFF. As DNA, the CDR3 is TGTGCCAGCAGCAGACAGGGGATCACCGGGGAGCTGTTTTTT.

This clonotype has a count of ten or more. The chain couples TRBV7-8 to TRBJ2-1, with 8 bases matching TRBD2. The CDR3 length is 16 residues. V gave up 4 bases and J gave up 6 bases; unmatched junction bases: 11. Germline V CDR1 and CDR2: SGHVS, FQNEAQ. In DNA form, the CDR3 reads TGTGCCAGCAGCTCCCGAGCGGGAGTATGGTCCAATGAGCAGTTCTTC. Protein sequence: CASSSRAGVWSNEQFF.

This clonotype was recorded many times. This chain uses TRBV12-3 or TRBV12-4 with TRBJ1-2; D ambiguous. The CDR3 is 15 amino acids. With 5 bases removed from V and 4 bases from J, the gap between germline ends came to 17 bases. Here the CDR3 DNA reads TGTGCCAGCAGTCCCTCGATAGGGCGACTCTATGGCTACACCTTC. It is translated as CASSPSIGRLYGYTF.

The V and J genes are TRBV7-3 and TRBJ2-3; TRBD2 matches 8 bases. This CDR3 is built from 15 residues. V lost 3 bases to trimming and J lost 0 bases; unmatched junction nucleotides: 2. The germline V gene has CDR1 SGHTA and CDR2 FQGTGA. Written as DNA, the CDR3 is TGTGCCAGCAGCTTCGGGAGGGCCAGCACAGATACGCAGTATTTT. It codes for CASSFGRASTDTQYF.

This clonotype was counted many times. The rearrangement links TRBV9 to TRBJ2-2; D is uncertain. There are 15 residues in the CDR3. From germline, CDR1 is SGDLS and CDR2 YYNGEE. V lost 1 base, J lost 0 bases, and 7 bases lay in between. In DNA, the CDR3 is TGTGCCAGCAGCGTACAGAACGCGAACACCGGGGAGCTGTTTTTT. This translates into CASSVQNANTGELFF.

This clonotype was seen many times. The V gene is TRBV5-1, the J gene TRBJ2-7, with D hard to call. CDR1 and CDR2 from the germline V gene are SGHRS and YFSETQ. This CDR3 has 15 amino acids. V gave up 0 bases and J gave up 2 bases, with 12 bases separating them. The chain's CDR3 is CASSLVGLRTYEQYF. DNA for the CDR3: TGCGCCAGCAGCTTGGTAGGTTTACGGACCTACGAGCAGTACTTC.

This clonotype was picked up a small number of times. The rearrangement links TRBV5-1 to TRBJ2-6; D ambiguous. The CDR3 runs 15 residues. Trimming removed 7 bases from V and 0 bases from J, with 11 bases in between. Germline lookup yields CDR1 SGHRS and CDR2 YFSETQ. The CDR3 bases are TGCGCCAGCGCGGTCTCACTCTCTGGGGCCAACGTCCTGACTTTC. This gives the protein CASAVSLSGANVLTF.

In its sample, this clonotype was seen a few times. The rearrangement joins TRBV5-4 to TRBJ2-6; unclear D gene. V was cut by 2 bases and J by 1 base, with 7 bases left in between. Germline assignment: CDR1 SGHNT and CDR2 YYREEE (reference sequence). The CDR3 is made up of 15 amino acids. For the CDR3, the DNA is TGTGCCAGCAGCTTTTACCTGTCTGGGGCCAACGTCCTGACTTTC. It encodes CASSFYLSGANVLTF.

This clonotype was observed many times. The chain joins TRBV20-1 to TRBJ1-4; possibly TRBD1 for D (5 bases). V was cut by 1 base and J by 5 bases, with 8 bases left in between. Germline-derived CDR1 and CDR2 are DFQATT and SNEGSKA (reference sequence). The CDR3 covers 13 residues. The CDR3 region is CSARAGGNEKLFF. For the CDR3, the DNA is TGCAGTGCTAGAGCCGGGGGAAATGAAAAACTGTTTTTT.

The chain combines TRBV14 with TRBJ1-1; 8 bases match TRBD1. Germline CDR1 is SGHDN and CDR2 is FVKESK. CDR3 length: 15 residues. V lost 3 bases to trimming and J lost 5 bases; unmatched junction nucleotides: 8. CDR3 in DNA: TGTGCCAGCAGCCATTGGGGGACAGGACGAACTGAAGCTTTCTTT. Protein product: CASSHWGTGRTEAFF.